Reported below is one T cell receptor beta chain. Other DNA sequences in this specimen translate into the identical CDR3. The PCR was carried out with 60 Vbeta primers and 13 Jbeta primers. Using immunoSEQ multiplex PCR, the repertoire was profiled, and TCRdb retains in-frame clones only, with some absent. This table holds roughly 130,000 clones, approximately 57% found once. Trimming took 5 bases from V and 6 from J, leaving 19 bases between them. The CDR3 sequence is 15 residues long. Looked up from germline, CDR1 is SGHTA and CDR2 is FQGTGA. The sample originates from a study of cytomegalovirus exposure and HLA in healthy donors.

The receptor comes from a male donor in good health and CMV-seronegative. The chain employs TRBV7-3 and TRBJ1-1; D possibly corresponds to TRBD1 (5 bases). The specimen sequenced was PBMCs. CDR3 amino acids: CASSPHGTGDAEAFF. CDR3 sequence (DNA): TGTGCCAGCAGCCCCCACGGGACGGGGGACGCTGAAGCTTTCTTT.